These T cell receptor beta chains were read from a single sample in a study of blood T cell repertoires in COVID-19. The assay was immunoSEQ multiplex PCR, and TCRdb's table has in-frame clones only and misses some. The repertoire holds 370,000 or so clones, with roughly 86% as singletons. Sequencing used PBMCs or T cells enriched from blood (not recorded which). These receptors originate from a man aged 25 to 40 who had recovered from COVID-19. CDR3s include the opening cysteine and the closing phenylalanine or tryptophan. The order of the fields is J gene, clone size, D gene, V gene, CDR3 DNA, CDR3 protein. The D gene is left open where the match is weak. Clone size is not always given. Where it is, it says once, few, many or a class for expanded clones.

TRBJ2-1,many,.,TRBV2,TGTGCCAGCAGGTGGCAGGTAACCTACAATGAGCAGTTCTTC,CASRWQVTYNEQFF
TRBJ2-7,.,.,TRBV2,TGTGCCAGCAGTGATGGGCCAGCCTACGAGCAGTACTTC,CASSDGPAYEQYF
TRBJ1-6,.,TRBD1,TRBV12-3/TRBV12-4,TGTGCCAGCAGTCAACAGGGGAGATCACCCCTCCACTTT,CASSQQGRSPLHF
TRBJ2-2,.,TRBD1,TRBV6-1,TGTGCCAGCAGTGAAAGACCGGGACAGGGGACCGGGGAGCTGTTTTTT,CASSERPGQGTGELFF
TRBJ2-7,once,.,TRBV18,TGTGCCAGCTCACCAGAGTTGAGGGAAACCTACGAGCAGTACTTC,CASSPELRETYEQYF
TRBJ1-2,.,.,TRBV30,TGTGCCTGGAGCCTCAAGGGAGCTAACTATGGCTACACCTTC,CAWSLKGANYGYTF
TRBJ2-6,.,.,TRBV30,TGTGCCGGGACGGGGATCTCTGGGGCCAACGTCCTGACTTTC,CAGTGISGANVLTF
TRBJ1-6,.,.,TRBV4-3,TGCGCCAGCAGCCAAGACAGCTCCTATAATTCACCCCTCCACTTT,CASSQDSSYNSPLHF
TRBJ1-5,few,.,TRBV7-9,TGTGCCAGCAGCGACCGGGAGCCTGGCCTGGGTCAGCCCCAGCATTTT,CASSDREPGLGQPQHF
TRBJ1-5,.,TRBD1,TRBV2,TGTGCCAGCACTACAAACAGGGGAAGCAATCAGCCCCAGCATTTT,CASTTNRGSNQPQHF
TRBJ1-6,few,TRBD1,TRBV28,TGTGCCAGCATCACAGGAGGGGGCAGGTCACCCCTCCACTTT,CASITGGGRSPLHF
TRBJ1-4,.,.,TRBV7-9,TGTGCCAGCAGCTTATATCAGGGTACGAGGGAAAAACTGTTTTTT,CASSLYQGTREKLFF
TRBJ2-7,.,.,TRBV29-1,TGCAGCGTGGGGGACTCAAGATCTGGGGAGCAGTACTTC,CSVGDSRSGEQYF
TRBJ1-3,.,TRBD1,TRBV19,TGTGCCAGTAGTAAACGTACAGGGGGAACTGGAAACACCATATATTTT,CASSKRTGGTGNTIYF
TRBJ1-1,.,.,TRBV27,TGTGCCAGCAGTTCAGGCCTATTAAGCACTGAAGCTTTCTTT,CASSSGLLSTEAFF
TRBJ1-3,once,TRBD1,TRBV6-5,TGTGCCAGCAGTTACGGACAGGGTCCTGGAAACACCATATATTTT,CASSYGQGPGNTIYF
TRBJ2-3,.,TRBD2,TRBV9,TGTGCCAGCAGCGTAGATCCCGGGACTAGCGGGGGACCGAACTTTCATTTT,CASSVDPGTSGGPNFHF
TRBJ1-3,.,.,TRBV4-1,TGCGCCAGCAGCCAAGAGGAGAACTTTCCCACCATATATTTT,CASSQEENFPTIYF
TRBJ2-2,once,.,TRBV6-6,TGTGCCAGCAGTTACGACAGGCGCACCGGGGAGCTGTTTTTT,CASSYDRRTGELFF
TRBJ1-2,.,TRBD1,TRBV4-2,TGTGCCAGCAGCCACTGGGGACAGGCAGACTATGGCTACACCTTC,CASSHWGQADYGYTF
TRBJ1-2,once,.,TRBV29-1,TGCAGCGTTGAAGGTTTCTTCTATGGCTACACCTTC,CSVEGFFYGYTF
TRBJ2-1,.,.,TRBV4-3,TGCGCCAGCAGCCAATCCAAGGGGGTTGGCTACAATGAGCAGTTCTTC,CASSQSKGVGYNEQFF
TRBJ2-1,once,TRBD1,TRBV4-3,TGCGCCAGCAGCCAAGGGGGGCAGGGGGCGCGAAATGAGCAGTTCTTC,CASSQGGQGARNEQFF
TRBJ2-3,.,.,TRBV18,TGTGCCAGCTCACTGGGGAGCCTCACAGATACGCAGTATTTT,CASSLGSLTDTQYF
TRBJ1-6,few,TRBD1,TRBV4-2,TGTGCCAGCAGCCAAGATGTTGGGGGACAGGGCACTTCACCCCTCCACTTT,CASSQDVGGQGTSPLHF
TRBJ1-2,.,TRBD1,TRBV30,TGTGCCTGGAGTGCCCAGGGGGGTGTCTATGGCTACACCTTC,CAWSAQGGVYGYTF
TRBJ1-5,few,.,TRBV30,TGTGCCTGGAGCGAAGGGGAATTACGGCAGCCCCAGCATTTT,CAWSEGELRQPQHF
TRBJ1-5,.,.,TRBV10-3,TGTGCCATCAGTGAGTTGGGCTATAGCAATCAGCCCCAGCATTTT,CAISELGYSNQPQHF
TRBJ2-5,.,.,TRBV30,TGTGCCTGGAGTGTGTCACTGGAGACCCAGTACTTC,CAWSVSLETQYF
TRBJ1-2,.,.,TRBV5-5,TGTGCCAGCAGCCCGACACCCTGGATCGAGGGCTACACCTTC,CASSPTPWIEGYTF
TRBJ1-3,.,TRBD1,TRBV5-1,TGCGCCAGCAGCCGGGACAGCTCTGGAAACACCATATATTTT,CASSRDSSGNTIYF
TRBJ1-1,.,.,TRBV5-1,TGCGCCAGCAGCTCTACGGCAGCGATGAACACTGAAGCTTTCTTT,CASSSTAAMNTEAFF
TRBJ2-7,.,.,TRBV7-9,TGTGCCAGCAGCTTAAATGTTATCGACGAGCAGTACTTC,CASSLNVIDEQYF
TRBJ1-2,once,TRBD1,TRBV2,TGTGCCAGCAGTCAGTTCTCAGGGGGCGACTATGGCTACACCTTC,CASSQFSGGDYGYTF
TRBJ2-5,.,TRBD2,TRBV5-4,TGTGCCAGCAGCTTGTCACTAGCGGGGGCAGAGACCCAGTACTTC,CASSLSLAGAETQYF
TRBJ2-7,.,TRBD1,TRBV5-4,TGTGCCAGCAGCCTTCCGGGACAGGGCTCCTACGAGCAGTACTTC,CASSLPGQGSYEQYF
TRBJ1-1,.,.,TRBV3-1/TRBV3-2,TGTGCCAGCAGCCAAGGGGAGGAGACTGAAGCTTTCTTT,CASSQGEETEAFF
TRBJ1-1,.,.,TRBV19,TGTGCCAGTAGTCCCATCGGGCGGGGGGCGGATACTGAAGCTTTCTTT,CASSPIGRGADTEAFF
TRBJ1-1,.,.,TRBV5-1,TGCGCCAGCAGCTTGAGATATGGCGAAGCTTTCTTT,CASSLRYGEAFF
TRBJ1-6,.,TRBD1,TRBV18,TGTGCCAGCTCAGCGGGAGGTCAGGGGGTTTCACCCCTCCACTTT,CASSAGGQGVSPLHF
TRBJ1-6,.,TRBD1,TRBV30,TGTGCCTGGAGCAAGGGGGCCCTTAATTCACCCCTCCACTTT,CAWSKGALNSPLHF
TRBJ2-7,.,.,TRBV6-6,TGTGCCAGCAGGGGCCGACAGAAAGGAAACTACGAGCAGTACTTC,CASRGRQKGNYEQYF
TRBJ1-1,.,.,TRBV15,TGTGCCACCAGCAGAGCCCCCCGGGAGAACACTGAAGCTTTCTTT,CATSRAPRENTEAFF
TRBJ2-5,.,.,TRBV3-1/TRBV3-2,TGTGCCAGCAGCCAAAACACCGGGGAGACCCAGTACTTC,CASSQNTGETQYF
TRBJ2-7,.,.,TRBV10-2,TGCGCCAGCAACCTGGGGGCCGAGCAGTACTTC,CASNLGAEQYF
TRBJ1-1,.,.,TRBV2,TGTGCCAGCACGGGAGGAATTAACACTGAAGCTTTCTTT,CASTGGINTEAFF
TRBJ2-5,.,.,TRBV18,TGTGCCAGCTCGGGGCAGTACCAAGAGACCCAGTACTTC,CASSGQYQETQYF
TRBJ2-2,.,TRBD2,TRBV6-2/TRBV6-3,TGTGCCAGCAGTTACAAAAGCGGGGGGCTGACCGGGGAGCTGTTTTTT,CASSYKSGGLTGELFF
TRBJ1-1,.,.,TRBV14,TGTGCCAGCAGCCAAGAGGGACACCTGAACACTGAAGCTTTCTTT,CASSQEGHLNTEAFF
TRBJ1-3,.,TRBD1,TRBV12-3/TRBV12-4,TGTGCCAGCGACAGGGTCCCAGGAAACACCATATATTTT,CASDRVPGNTIYF
TRBJ2-5,.,TRBD2,TRBV2,TGTGCCAGCAGCCCGGGACTAGCGGGGGCTGAGACCCAGTACTTC,CASSPGLAGAETQYF
TRBJ1-2,.,.,TRBV28,TGTGCCAGCAGTTTAACAGGGAATTATGGCTACACCTTC,CASSLTGNYGYTF
TRBJ2-2,.,.,TRBV4-1,TGCGCCAGCAGCCAAGAAGGGGGGAACACCGGGGAGCTGTTTTTT,CASSQEGGNTGELFF
TRBJ1-2,.,TRBD1,TRBV12-3/TRBV12-4,TGTGCCAGCAGTTTACAGGGGGCGAAGGGCTACACCTTC,CASSLQGAKGYTF
TRBJ1-3,.,.,TRBV7-9,TGTGCCAGCAGCCAGTTCAGCTCTGGAAACACCATATATTTT,CASSQFSSGNTIYF